The 5 T cell receptor beta chains below come from one sample, sequenced in a study of blood T cell repertoires in COVID-19. Profiled with immunoSEQ multiplex PCR; TCRdb holds only in-frame clones, not every one. The sample yields fewer than 350,000 clones, about 86% seen once. The sequenced sample consisted of peripheral blood. The receptors stem from a woman younger than 45 who had recovered from COVID-19.

The DNA for the CDR3 is TGCGCCAGTCGACCTAGCGGGGAGGCCTACGAGCAGTACTTC. This gives the protein CASRPSGEAYEQYF. V usage is TRBV5-1 and J usage is TRBJ2-7; 9 bases map to TRBD2. V trimming: 8 bases; J trimming: 2 bases; junction bases outside the gene matches: 8. The length of the CDR3 is 14 residues. CDR1 and CDR2 (germline): SGHRS, YFSETQ.

The rearrangement joins TRBV3-1 (or the pseudogene TRBV3-2) to TRBJ2-7, with TRBD2 matching 8 bases. The CDR3 is made up of 15 amino acids. The V segment lost 1 base and the J segment 3 bases; nucleotides outside the gene matches: 5. Germline CDR1 LGHDT, CDR2 YNNKEL (reference sequence). The CDR3 protein is CASSQGPGTSYEQYF. The CDR3, as DNA: TGTGCCAGCAGCCAAGGTCCCGGGACTAGCTACGAGCAGTACTTC.

This rearrangement joins TRBV3-1 (or the pseudogene TRBV3-2) to TRBJ2-5; D gene unclear. The germline CDR1 and CDR2 sequences are LGHDT and YNNKEL (reference sequence). The CDR3 contains 17 residues. V dropped 0 bases and J dropped 2 bases, with 16 bases sitting between them. DNA of the CDR3: TGTGCCAGCAGCCAAGATCAGCCTAGTATCCGTCAAGAGACCCAGTACTTC. Protein: CASSQDQPSIRQETQYF.

This clone has just one count. The V and J genes are TRBV7-9 and TRBJ2-7; 7 bases are shared with TRBD2. Germline loops: CDR1 SEHNR, CDR2 FQNEAQ (reference sequence). CDR3 length: 14 amino acids. V dropped 2 bases and J dropped 5; count of bases not matched to a gene: 6. The CDR3 nucleotides read TGTGCCAGCAGCTTAAGGGGAGGGAGCGACGAGCAGTACTTC. Encoded protein: CASSLRGGSDEQYF.

The chain uses TRBV5-1 and TRBJ1-1; D is perhaps TRBD1 (6 bases). The CDR3 runs to 15 residues. Trimming removed 0 bases from V and 6 bases from J, with 15 bases in between. Germline loops: CDR1 SGHRS, CDR2 YFSETQ. Written as DNA, the CDR3 is TGCGCCAGCAGCTTGGTCGGGGGGCGAGAGGCTGAAGCTTTCTTT. As protein: CASSLVGGREAEAFF.